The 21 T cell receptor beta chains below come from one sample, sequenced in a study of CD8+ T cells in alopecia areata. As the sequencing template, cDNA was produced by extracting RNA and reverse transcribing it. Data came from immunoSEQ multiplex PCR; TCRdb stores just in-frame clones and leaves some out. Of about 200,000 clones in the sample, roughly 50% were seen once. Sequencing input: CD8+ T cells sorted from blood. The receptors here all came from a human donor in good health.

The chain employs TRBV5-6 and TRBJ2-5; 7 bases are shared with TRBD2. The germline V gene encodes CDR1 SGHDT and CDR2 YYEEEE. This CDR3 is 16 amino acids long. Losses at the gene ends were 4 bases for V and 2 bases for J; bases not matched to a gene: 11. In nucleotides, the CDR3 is TGTGCCAGCAGCCACAAATCAGGAGCGGGACAAGAGACCCAGTACTTC. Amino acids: CASSHKSGAGQETQYF.

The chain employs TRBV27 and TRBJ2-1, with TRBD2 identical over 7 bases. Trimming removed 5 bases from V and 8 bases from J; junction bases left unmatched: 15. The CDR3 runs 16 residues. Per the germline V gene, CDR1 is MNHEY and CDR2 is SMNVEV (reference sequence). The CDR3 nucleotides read TGTGCCAGCAGTAACCTGAGACTAGCCCTGGGGGATGAGCAGTTCTTC. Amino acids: CASSNLRLALGDEQFF.

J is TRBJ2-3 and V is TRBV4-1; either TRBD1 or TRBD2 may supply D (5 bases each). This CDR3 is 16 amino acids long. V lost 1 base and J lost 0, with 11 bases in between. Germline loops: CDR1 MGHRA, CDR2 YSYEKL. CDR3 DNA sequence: TGCGCCAGCAGCCAAGCCGGGGCTCCTAGCACAGATACGCAGTATTTT. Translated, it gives CASSQAGAPSTDTQYF.

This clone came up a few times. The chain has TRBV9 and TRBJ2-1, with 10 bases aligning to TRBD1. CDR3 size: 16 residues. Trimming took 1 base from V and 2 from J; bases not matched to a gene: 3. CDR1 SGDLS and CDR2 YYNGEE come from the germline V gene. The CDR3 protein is CASSVQDRGTYNEQFF. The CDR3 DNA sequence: TGTGCCAGCAGCGTACAGGACAGGGGGACCTACAATGAGCAGTTCTTC.

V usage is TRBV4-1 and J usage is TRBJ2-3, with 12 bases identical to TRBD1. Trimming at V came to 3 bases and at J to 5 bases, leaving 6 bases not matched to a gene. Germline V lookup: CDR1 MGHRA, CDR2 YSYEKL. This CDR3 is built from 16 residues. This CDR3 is CASSQGGQGARDTQYF. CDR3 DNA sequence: TGCGCCAGCAGCCAGGGGGGACAGGGGGCAAGAGATACGCAGTATTTT.

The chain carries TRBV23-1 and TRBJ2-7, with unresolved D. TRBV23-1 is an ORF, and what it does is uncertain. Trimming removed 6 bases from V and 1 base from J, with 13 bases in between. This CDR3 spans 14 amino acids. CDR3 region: CASSHPTLSYEQYF. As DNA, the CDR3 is TGCGCCAGCAGCCATCCGACATTGTCCTACGAGCAGTACTTC.

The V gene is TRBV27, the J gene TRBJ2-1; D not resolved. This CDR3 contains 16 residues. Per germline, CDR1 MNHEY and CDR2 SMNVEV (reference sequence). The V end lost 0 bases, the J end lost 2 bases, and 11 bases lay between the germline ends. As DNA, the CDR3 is TGTGCCAGCAGTTTATCGTCAGGCCCTCCCTACAATGAGCAGTTCTTC. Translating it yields CASSLSSGPPYNEQFF.

CDR3 DNA: TGTGCCAGCAGTGGGTCAGGACCTTCCTACGAGCAGTACTTC. This sequence encodes CASSGSGPSYEQYF. The chain joins TRBV11-2 to TRBJ2-7; unclear D gene. The CDR3 length is 14 residues. Trimming cost V 6 bases and J 1 base, with 13 bases left between them. Germline V gene data show CDR1 as SGHAT and CDR2 as FQNNGV.

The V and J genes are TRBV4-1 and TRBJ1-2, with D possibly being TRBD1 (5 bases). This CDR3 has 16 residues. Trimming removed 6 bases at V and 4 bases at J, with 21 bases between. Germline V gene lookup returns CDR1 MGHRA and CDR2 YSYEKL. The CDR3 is CASRQIAGTTFYGYTF. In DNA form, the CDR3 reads TGCGCCAGCAGACAAATCGCCGGGACCACTTTCTATGGCTACACCTTC.

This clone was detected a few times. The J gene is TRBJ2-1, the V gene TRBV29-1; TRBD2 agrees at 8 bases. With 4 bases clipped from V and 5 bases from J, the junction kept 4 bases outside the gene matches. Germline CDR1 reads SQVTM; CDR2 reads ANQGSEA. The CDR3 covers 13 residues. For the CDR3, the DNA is TGCAGCGTTGCACTAGCGGAGGACAATGAGCAGTTCTTC. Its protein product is CSVALAEDNEQFF.

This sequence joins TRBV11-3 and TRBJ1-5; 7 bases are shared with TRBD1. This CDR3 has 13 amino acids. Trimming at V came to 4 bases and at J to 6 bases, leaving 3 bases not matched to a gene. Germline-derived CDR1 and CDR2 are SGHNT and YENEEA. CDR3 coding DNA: TGTGCCAGCAGCTCCCACAGGGGTCAGCCCCAGCATTTT. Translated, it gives CASSSHRGQPQHF.

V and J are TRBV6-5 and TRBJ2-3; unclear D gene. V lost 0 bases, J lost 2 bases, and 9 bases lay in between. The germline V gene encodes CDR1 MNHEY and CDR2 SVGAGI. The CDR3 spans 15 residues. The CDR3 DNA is TGTGCCAGCAGTTACTCCCACACCACCACAGATACGCAGTATTTT. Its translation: CASSYSHTTTDTQYF.

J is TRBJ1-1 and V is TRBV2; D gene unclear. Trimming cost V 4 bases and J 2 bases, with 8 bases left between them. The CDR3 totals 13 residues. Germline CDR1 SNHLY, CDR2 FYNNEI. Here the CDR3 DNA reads TGTGCCAGCAGTGGGGCAGCAAACACTGAAGCTTTCTTT. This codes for CASSGAANTEAFF.

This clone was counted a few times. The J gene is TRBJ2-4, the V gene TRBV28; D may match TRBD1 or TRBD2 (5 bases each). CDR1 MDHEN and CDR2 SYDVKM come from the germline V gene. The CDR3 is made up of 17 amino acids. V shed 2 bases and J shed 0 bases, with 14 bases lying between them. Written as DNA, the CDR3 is TGTGCCAGCAGTTTAGTCCCACTAGGGGAAGCCAAAAACATTCAGTACTTC. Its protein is CASSLVPLGEAKNIQYF.

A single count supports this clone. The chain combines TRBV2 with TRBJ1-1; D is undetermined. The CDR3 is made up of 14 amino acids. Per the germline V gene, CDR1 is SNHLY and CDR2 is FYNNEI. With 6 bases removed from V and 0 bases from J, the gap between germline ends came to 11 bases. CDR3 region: CASRFGQMNTEAFF. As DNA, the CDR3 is TGTGCCAGCAGATTCGGGCAAATGAACACTGAAGCTTTCTTT.

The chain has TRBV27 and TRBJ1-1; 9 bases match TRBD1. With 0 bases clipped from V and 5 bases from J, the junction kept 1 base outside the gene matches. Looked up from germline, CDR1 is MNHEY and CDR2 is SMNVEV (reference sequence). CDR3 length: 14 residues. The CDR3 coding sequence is TGTGCCAGCAGTTTATCACAGGGGGCGACTGAAGCTTTCTTT. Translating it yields CASSLSQGATEAFF.

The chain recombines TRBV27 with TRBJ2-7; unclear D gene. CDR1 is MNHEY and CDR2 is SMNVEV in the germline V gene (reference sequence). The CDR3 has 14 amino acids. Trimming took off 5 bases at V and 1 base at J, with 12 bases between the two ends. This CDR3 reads CASSPEDGSYEQYF. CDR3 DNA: TGTGCCAGCAGTCCAGAGGACGGGTCCTACGAGCAGTACTTC.

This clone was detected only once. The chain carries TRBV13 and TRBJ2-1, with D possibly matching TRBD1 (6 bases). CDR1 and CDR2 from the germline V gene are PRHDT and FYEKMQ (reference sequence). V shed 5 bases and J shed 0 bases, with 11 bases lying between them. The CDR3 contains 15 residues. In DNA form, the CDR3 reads TGTGCCAGCAGCCCAGTGGGGGCCTCCTACAATGAGCAGTTCTTC. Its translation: CASSPVGASYNEQFF.

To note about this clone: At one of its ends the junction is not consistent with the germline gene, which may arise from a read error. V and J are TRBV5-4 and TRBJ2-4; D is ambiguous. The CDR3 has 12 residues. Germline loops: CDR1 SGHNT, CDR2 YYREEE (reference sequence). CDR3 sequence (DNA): TGTGCCAGCAGCCCCGGATCTCTCTTGCTAGTATTC. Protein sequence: CASSPGSLLLVF.

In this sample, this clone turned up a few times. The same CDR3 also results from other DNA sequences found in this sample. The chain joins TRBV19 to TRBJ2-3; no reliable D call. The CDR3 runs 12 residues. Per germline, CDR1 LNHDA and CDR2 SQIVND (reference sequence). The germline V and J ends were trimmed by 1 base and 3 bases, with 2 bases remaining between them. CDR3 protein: CASSIGTDTQYF. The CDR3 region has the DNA TGTGCCAGTAGTATAGGGACAGATACGCAGTATTTT. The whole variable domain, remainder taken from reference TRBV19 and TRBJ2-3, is DGGITQSPKYLFRKEGQNVTLSCEQNLNHDAMYWYRQDPGQGLRLIYYSQIVNDFQKGDIAEGYSVSREKKESFPLTVTSAQKNPTAFYLCASSIGTDTQYFGPGTRLTVL.

CDR3 in DNA: TGTGCCTGGAGTGTAACGAGGGATAATAGCAATCAGCCCCAGCATTTT. Protein product: CAWSVTRDNSNQPQHF. This sequence joins TRBV30 and TRBJ1-5; D is undetermined. Germline loops: CDR1 GTSNPN, CDR2 SVGIG (reference sequence). Trimming took off 0 bases at V and 0 bases at J, with 12 bases between the two ends. The CDR3 is 16 amino acids.